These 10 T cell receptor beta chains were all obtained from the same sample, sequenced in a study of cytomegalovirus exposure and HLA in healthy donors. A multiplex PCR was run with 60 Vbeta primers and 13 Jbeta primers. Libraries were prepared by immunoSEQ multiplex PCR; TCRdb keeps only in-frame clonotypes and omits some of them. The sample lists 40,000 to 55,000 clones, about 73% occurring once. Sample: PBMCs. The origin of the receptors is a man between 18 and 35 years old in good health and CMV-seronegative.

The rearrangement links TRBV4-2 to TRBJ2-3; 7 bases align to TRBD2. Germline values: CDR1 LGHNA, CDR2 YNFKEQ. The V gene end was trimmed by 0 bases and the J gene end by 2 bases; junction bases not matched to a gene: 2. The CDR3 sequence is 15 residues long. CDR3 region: CASSQEGTTTDTQYF. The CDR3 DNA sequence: TGTGCCAGCAGCCAAGAAGGGACTACCACAGATACGCAGTATTTT.

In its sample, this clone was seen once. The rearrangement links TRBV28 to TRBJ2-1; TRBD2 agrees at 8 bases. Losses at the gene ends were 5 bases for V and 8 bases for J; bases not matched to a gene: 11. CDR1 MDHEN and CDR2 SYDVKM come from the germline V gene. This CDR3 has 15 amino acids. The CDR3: CASSLPLGLADEQFF. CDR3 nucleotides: TGTGCCAGCAGTCTACCACTAGGACTAGCAGATGAGCAGTTCTTC.

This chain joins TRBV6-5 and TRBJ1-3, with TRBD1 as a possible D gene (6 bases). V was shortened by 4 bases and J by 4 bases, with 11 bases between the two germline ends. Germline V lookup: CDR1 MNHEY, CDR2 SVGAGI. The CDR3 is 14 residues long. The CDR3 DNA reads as TGTGCCAGCAGTTTCTCGGGGGCCGGAAACACCATATATTTT. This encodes CASSFSGAGNTIYF.

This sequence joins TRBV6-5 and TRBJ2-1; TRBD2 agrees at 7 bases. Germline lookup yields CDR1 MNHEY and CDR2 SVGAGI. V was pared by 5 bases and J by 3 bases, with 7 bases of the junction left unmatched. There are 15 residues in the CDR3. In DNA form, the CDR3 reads TGTGCCAGCAGTGGATTAGCGGGCCGCTACAATGAGCAGTTCTTC. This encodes CASSGLAGRYNEQFF.

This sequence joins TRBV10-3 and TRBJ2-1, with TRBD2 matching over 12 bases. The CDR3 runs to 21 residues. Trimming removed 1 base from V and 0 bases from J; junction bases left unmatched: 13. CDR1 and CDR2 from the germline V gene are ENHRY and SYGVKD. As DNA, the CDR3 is TGTGCCATCAGTGAGTACATGCAGACTAGCGGGAGAGGGGGCTCCTACAATGAGCAGTTCTTC. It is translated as CAISEYMQTSGRGGSYNEQFF.

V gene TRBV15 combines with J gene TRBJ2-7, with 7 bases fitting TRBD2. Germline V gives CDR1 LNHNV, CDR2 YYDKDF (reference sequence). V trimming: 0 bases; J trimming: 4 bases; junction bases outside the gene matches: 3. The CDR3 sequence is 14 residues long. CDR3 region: CATSRDSGGYEQYF. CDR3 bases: TGTGCCACCAGCAGAGATTCGGGAGGATACGAGCAGTACTTC.

The CDR3 loop is CASSPRPGLADTYEQYF. In DNA form, the CDR3 reads TGTGCCAGCAGCCCACGACCGGGACTAGCGGATACCTACGAGCAGTACTTC. The V gene is TRBV14, the J gene TRBJ2-7; 11 bases map to TRBD2. Germline V gene data show CDR1 as SGHDN and CDR2 as FVKESK. J gave up 2 bases and V 4 bases, and 10 bases lay outside the gene matches. The CDR3 has 17 amino acids.

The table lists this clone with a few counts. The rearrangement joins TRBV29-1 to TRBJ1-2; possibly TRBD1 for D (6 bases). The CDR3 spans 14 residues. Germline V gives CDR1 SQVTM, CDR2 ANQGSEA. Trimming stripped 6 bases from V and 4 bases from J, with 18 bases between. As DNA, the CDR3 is TGCAGCGTACATGATCGGACAGTGGGCTATGGCTACACCTTC. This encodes CSVHDRTVGYGYTF.

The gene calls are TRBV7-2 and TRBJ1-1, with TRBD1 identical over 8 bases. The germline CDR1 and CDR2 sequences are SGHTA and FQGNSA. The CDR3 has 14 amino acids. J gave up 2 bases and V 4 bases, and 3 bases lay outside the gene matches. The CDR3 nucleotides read TGTGCCAGCAGCTACGGACAGGGAAACACTGAAGCTTTCTTT. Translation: CASSYGQGNTEAFF.

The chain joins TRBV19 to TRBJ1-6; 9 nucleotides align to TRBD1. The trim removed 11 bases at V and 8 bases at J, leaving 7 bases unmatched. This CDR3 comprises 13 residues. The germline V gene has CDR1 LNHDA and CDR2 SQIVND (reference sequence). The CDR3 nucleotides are TGTGCCCACCGGGACAGGGACGATTCACCCCTCCACTTT. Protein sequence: CAHRDRDDSPLHF.